Below, one T cell receptor (beta chain) is given with its context. Its binding antigen is unknown. No clone much larger than this one lies a single base away; base qualities are absent. V is reduced by 1 base and J by 2 bases, leaving a spacing of 15 bases between them. The CDR1 and CDR2 encoded by the germline V gene are MNHNS and SASEGT. The CDR3 holds 16 amino acids from the cysteine to the phenylalanine. Only CDR3 DNA is held: 48 bases, read in frame from base 1. The source of the sample is a study of cytomegalovirus exposure and HLA in healthy donors (dated by TCRdb to about 2017). Regarding the complete study: An earlier analysis of 587 of the donors reported 276 Gb of sequence data and around 110 million unique TCR beta sequences obtained from around 180 million T cells. Alongside the repertoire data, information on donor age, sex, ethnicity and CMV serostatus was compiled. The number of donors typed differed by locus, with about 629-630 for A, B, C, DRB1 and DQB1, around 520 for DQA1, approximately 570 for DPA1, and approximately 470 for DPB1. Rather than drawing on any new phenotypic data, the later analysis identified candidate immune exposures from TCR beta sequences and the way those sequences occurred across donors. Every repertoire in the discovery cohort had been generated on one and the same sequencing platform. In a later analysis, previously published TCR beta repertoires from 670 or so donors were re-analyzed and high-resolution HLA genotyping was added so that TCR occurrence patterns could be studied. The study aimed to test whether cataloging public T cell receptors could reveal signatures of past pathogen exposure. In a later genetic analysis, genome-wide SNP genotypes for about 55% of the roughly 670 donors were used, and that subset was treated as a discovery cohort. Among about 400 genotyped donors of the cohort, an average of about 220,000 unique TCR beta nucleotide sequences was sequenced per donor, of which about 18% were non-productive. In an earlier analysis of 587 of the donors, high-throughput TCR beta sequencing was used to judge whether each TCR beta V gene segment behaved as functional or pseudogenic. To predict cytomegalovirus infection status, the study combined high-throughput TCR immunosequencing, statistical association of individual TCRs with disease status, and machine learning. An early release covering just under 650 HLA-typed donors comprised about 290 gigabases of sequencing data and 85 million to 100 million unique TCR sequences. The genetic ancestry cluster associated with self-reported Caucasian donors included 81% of the roughly 390 genotyped donors. A few DR-DQ haplotypes were handled as single units for association and clustering because linkage in the cohort was strong. Using immunosequencing, the study profiled T cell repertoires from some 670 subjects and related those repertoires to cytomegalovirus serostatus. Class I and class II HLA loci were covered by the typing at four-digit resolution. In addition to the first cohort of 666 subjects, a separate validation cohort of 130 or so different subjects was used.

Broad study findings and their caveats: Most TCR sequences were seen in very few donors, while some public TCRs were found in many individuals. In a later analysis, the rate of TCR association differed among HLA loci, with DRB1 alleles having the most associated TCRs and HLA-C alleles having the fewest. Presence/absence analyses assumed roughly uniform sequencing depth across donors, an assumption that may not hold. The 87-base-pair reads could not distinguish some IMGT-functional V segments, including TRBV6-2 and TRBV6-3, so those segments were excluded. In a later analysis, HLA-associated TCR beta chains showed more clonal expansion and lower generation probabilities than non-associated chains that were equally common. An earlier analysis of approximately 530 of the donors showed that most TCR beta V segments appeared in productive rearrangements either about 87% or about 30% of the time, which broadly matched IMGT annotations. In a later analysis, several top co-occurrence clusters were reported to appear linked to parvovirus B19, influenza, CMV and Epstein-Barr virus. The authors suggested that the approach could potentially be extended to other disease states and immunological phenotypes. In this cohort, only TCR beta chains were sequenced, and detectable features were limited by the absence of alpha or paired-chain data. A few of the identified cytomegalovirus-associated TCR beta chains were confirmed in vitro to be specific for cytomegalovirus antigens. In both the original and validation cohorts, the classifier was reported to diagnose cytomegalovirus status with high specificity and sensitivity. Compared with the roughly 710-donor mean, donors in an Asian-associated ancestry cluster had fewer N-insertions in productive TCRs, according to a later genetic analysis. Assigning TCR associations to individual alleles was difficult when HLA alleles, especially DR and DQ, strongly co-occurred. Correlated functional status among segregating V segments might be attributable to linkage disequilibrium, but an unknown experimental factor could not be ruled out. A further reported finding was that TCR beta sequences accurately predicted the HLA-A and HLA-B alleles for most subjects in the first cohort. An association between a missense DCLRE1C variant and V-gene and J-gene trimming of TCR beta chains was found in a later genetic analysis and replicated in an independent cohort. The earlier analysis of approximately 560 of the donors excluded around 17 rarely observed V segments, including chromosome 9 orphons, because counts were too low. A later analysis found that most CMV-associated TCR beta chains appeared HLA-restricted, with HLA associations seemingly driven largely by CMV exposure. A cluster of highly shared sequence variants was judged likely to represent a technical artifact of the sequencing pipeline. Because some donors lacked HLA typing at each locus, the association tests relied only on the typed subset. Immune exposure information for the cohort was limited to CMV serostatus. A later analysis associated roughly 17,000 TCR beta sequences with specific HLA alleles at a false discovery rate of 0.05. The study gave a list of 150 to 200 TCR beta chains associated with cytomegalovirus.

In total, 600 or so healthy bone marrow donors made up the cohort. Cohort members were all nominally healthy when sampled, although unrecorded immune exposures were likely present. The donor tested CMV seronegative and was one of the 352 seronegative cohort members. Each donor provided a peripheral blood sample, and peripheral blood mononuclear cells were used for TCR beta sequencing. The Qiagen DNeasy Blood Extraction Kit was used to extract genomic DNA from the blood cell samples. The receptor library was made with the immunoSEQ multiplex PCR assay. For the multiplex PCR, a mixture combining 60 forward primers for TCR Vbeta segments and 13 reverse primers for TCR Jbeta segments was used. Amplification of the CDR3 region of rearranged TCR beta genes was performed with a multiplex PCR assay on genomic DNA. Amplified TCR beta libraries were sequenced as 87-base-pair reads on the Illumina HiSeq System. For the original study's pipeline: A later analysis tallied tens of millions of unique TCR beta chains across the 666 repertoires, and about 12 million of those chains were shared by two or more donors. A nearest-neighbor algorithm error-corrected the raw reads and collapsed the reads into unique sequences, merging closely related sequences to remove PCR and sequencing errors. To assign V, D and J gene segments, CDR3 sequences were aligned to IMGT reference sequences. For a sequence to be retained, at least a six-nucleotide match to both a V gene segment and a J gene segment was required. Rearrangements were classified as productive when the CDR3 lacked stop codons and remained in frame with V and J, and all other rearrangements were classified as non-productive. Following IMGT convention, CDR3 was defined as the stretch from the second conserved V-encoded cysteine up to the conserved J-encoded phenylalanine. Sequences without an unambiguous match to a single V gene segment were excluded from the earlier analysis of 450 to 750 of the donors. An earlier analysis of a few hundred of the donors classified V segments as functional when productive rearrangements were above 56.7% and as segregating when the standard deviation between donors was above 5%. A statistical classification framework was built for diagnosing cytomegalovirus status from the catalog of TCR beta chain sequences. In a later analysis, TCR nucleotide sequences were compared against IMGT/GENE-DB human TR gene sequences so that V and J genes could be assigned. A later analysis assigned CDR3 sequences and most-parsimonious VDJ recombination scenarios with the TCRdist pipeline. In a later analysis, each TCR beta chain was defined by its CDR3 amino acid sequence together with its V-gene family, and reads lacking a unique V-gene family were excluded. As a way to deal with suspected cross-contamination and a sequencing artifact, a later analysis dropped approximately 570 nucleotide sequences that were highly shared and had low generation probability. In a later analysis, a clonal expansion index for each public chain was calculated from normalized within-repertoire ranks of inferred template counts. In a later analysis, generation probabilities were computed with a VDJ recombination model fitted to out-of-frame rearrangements, and the resulting probabilities were checked against IGoR. Hypergeometric tests were used in a later analysis to score TCR-TCR, TCR-HLA and TCR-CMV co-occurrence, with a repertoire-size bias correction applied to the TCR pairs. To estimate false discovery rates, a later analysis permuted the HLA or CMV assignments 20 times. In a later analysis, co-occurring TCRs were grouped using DBSCAN, with TCRdist sequence similarity added in when clustering inside HLA-allele-positive subsets. Repertoires with fewer than 30,000 or more than 120,000 public chains, plus five repertoires with anomalous nucleotide sharing, were excluded from co-occurrence clustering. Here the immuneACCESS table is served through TCRdb, limited to in-frame sequences with V and J called. Missing clones are a known gap in these copies; in checked studies unresolved V genes cover under half, and the rest lacks a known reason. V, J and clone size are taken as reported in that table, and D and trimming were inferred from the DNA itself. Present in this sample are more than 95,000 clones, under 90% of which were seen just once. The ten biggest clones cover about 3.8% of the sample.

Sequencing was done on a sample of PBMCs. The sequence is built from TRBV6-1 and TRBJ2-7, and the D gene may be TRBD2, 5 bases matching. The clonotype comes from a woman aged 30 to 39 in good health and CMV-seronegative. CDR3 region: CASSEDERNSAYEQYF. The DNA reads TGTGCCAGCAGTGAAGATGAGCGGAACTCAGCCTACGAGCAGTACTTC.